The T cell receptor beta chain under discussion was sequenced for a study of shared clonotypes between healthy human individuals. Study-wide results and caveats: Estimated richness was generally greater in naive than memory subsets.

Per the study methods: ImmunoSEQ only sent back junction sequences with no quality scores, so filtering was done differently. Sequencing was performed with immunoSEQ multiplex PCR; in TCRdb, only in-frame clones are kept and a portion is missing. The DNA was the basis for D and trimming; V, J and clone size are from that table. In the table there are about 1.1 million clones, more than 75% of which are singletons. This CDR3 region has 15 residues. From germline, CDR1 is MDHEN and CDR2 SYDVKM. V was clipped by 2 bases and J by 1 base, with 12 bases between them. A word on this clone: Its antigen is currently unknown.

Those who donated, Caucasian adults without exception, all lived in Nashville, Tennessee. Sample: memory CD4+ T cells from PBMCs. Specified subset: CD45RA-negative fraction. The chain employs TRBV28 and TRBJ2-7; TRBD2 might be the D (6 bases). The clonotype was recovered from a man younger than 35 in good health. Some clones in this sample may be carry-over from other donors' samples. CDR3 protein: CASSLAGTKSYEQYF. CDR3 DNA sequence: TGTGCCAGCAGTTTAGCGGGAACAAAATCCTACGAGCAGTACTTC.